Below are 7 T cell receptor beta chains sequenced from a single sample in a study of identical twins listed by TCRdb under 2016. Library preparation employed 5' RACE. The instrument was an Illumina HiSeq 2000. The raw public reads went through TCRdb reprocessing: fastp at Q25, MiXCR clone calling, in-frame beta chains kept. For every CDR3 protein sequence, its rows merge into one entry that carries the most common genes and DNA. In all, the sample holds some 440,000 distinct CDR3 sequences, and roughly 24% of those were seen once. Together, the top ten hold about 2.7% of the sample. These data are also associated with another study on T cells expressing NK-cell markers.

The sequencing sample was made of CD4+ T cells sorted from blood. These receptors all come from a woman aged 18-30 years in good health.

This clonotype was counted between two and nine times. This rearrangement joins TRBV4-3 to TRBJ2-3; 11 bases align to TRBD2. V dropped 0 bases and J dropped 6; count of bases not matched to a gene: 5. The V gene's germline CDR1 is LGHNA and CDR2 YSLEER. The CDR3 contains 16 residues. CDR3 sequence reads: CASSQDASGRSDTQYF. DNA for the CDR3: TGCGCCAGCAGCCAAGATGCTAGCGGGAGGTCTGATACGCAGTATTTT.

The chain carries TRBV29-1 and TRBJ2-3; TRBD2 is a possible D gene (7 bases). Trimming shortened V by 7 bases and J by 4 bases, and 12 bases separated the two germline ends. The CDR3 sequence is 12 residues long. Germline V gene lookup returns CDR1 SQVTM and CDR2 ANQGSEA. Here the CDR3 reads CSGGGASDTQYF. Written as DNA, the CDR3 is TGCAGCGGGGGGGGGGCCTCAGATACGCAGTATTTT.

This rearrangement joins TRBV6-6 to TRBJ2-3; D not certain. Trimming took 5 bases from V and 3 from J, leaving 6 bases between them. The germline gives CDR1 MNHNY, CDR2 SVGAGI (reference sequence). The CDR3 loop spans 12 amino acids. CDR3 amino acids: CASSTVTDTQYF. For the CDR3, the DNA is TGTGCCAGCAGTACCGTTACAGATACGCAGTATTTT.

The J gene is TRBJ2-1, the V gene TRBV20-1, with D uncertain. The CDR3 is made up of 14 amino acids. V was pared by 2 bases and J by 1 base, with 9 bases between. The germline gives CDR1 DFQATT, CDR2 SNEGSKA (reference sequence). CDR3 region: CSARRLESYNEQFF. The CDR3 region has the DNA TGCAGTGCTAGAAGGCTCGAATCCTACAATGAGCAGTTCTTC.

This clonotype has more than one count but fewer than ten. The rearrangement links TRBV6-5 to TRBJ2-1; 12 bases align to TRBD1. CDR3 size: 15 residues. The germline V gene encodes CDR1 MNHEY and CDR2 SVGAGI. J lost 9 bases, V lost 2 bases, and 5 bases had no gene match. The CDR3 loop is CASSYVGQGAGEQFF. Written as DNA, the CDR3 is TGTGCCAGCAGTTACGTGGGACAGGGGGCCGGTGAGCAGTTCTTC.

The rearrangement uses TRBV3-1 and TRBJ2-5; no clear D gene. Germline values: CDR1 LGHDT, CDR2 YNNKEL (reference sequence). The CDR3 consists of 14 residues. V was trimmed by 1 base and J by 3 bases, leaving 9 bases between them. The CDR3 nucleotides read TGTGCCAGCAGCCAAGGCCCGAGCGAAGAGACCCAGTACTTC. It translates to CASSQGPSEETQYF.

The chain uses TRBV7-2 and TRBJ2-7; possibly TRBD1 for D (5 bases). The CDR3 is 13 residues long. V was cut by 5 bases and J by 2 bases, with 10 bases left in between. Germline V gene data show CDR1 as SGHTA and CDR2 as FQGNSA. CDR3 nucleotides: TGTGCCAGCAGCCCACAGGTTACCTACGAGCAGTACTTC. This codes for CASSPQVTYEQYF.